This T cell receptor beta chain was sequenced in a study of T cells after somatic rescue of genetic block. The method was immunoSEQ multiplex PCR; TCRdb's version includes in-frame clones alone and lacks a portion of them. The sample shows tens of thousands of clones, approximately 91% of them seen only once. Germline V CDR1 and CDR2: LNHDA, SQIVND (reference sequence). The CDR3 is 18 amino acids. V was trimmed by 5 bases and J by 1 base, leaving 21 bases between them. The chain links TRBV19 to TRBJ2-1; D ambiguous. The source is a man aged 25 to 40. Specimen: peripheral blood mononuclear cells (PBMCs). CDR3 DNA sequence: TGTGCCAGTAGTCCCACGGGCCTCGCAGGTACTTCCTACAATGAGCAGTTCTTC. Translated, it gives CASSPTGLAGTSYNEQFF.